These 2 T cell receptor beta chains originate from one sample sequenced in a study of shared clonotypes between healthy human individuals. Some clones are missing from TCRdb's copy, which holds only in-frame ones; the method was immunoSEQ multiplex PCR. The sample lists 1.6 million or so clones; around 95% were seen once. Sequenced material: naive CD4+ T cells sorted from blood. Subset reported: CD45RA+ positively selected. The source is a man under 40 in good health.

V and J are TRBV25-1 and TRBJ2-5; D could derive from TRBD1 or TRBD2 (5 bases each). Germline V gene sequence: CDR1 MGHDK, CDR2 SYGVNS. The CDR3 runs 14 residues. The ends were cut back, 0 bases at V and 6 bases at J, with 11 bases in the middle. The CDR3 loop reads CASSEYEGQKTQYF. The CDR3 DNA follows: TGTGCCAGCAGTGAATACGAGGGGCAAAAGACCCAGTACTTC.

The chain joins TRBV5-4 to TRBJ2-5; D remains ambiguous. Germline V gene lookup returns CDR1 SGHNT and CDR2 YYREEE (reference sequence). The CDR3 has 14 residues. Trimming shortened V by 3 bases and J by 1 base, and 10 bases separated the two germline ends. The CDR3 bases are TGTGCCAGCAGCTCCCGGAGAACCCAAGAGACCCAGTACTTC. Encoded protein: CASSSRRTQETQYF. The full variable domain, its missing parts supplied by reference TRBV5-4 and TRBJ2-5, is ETGVTQSPTHLIKTRGQQVTLRCSSQSGHNTVSWYQQALGQGPQFIFQYYREEENGRGNFPPRFSGLQFPNYSSELNVNALELDDSALYLCASSSRRTQETQYFGPGTRLLVL.